The clone carrying this T cell receptor (beta chain) was counted many times. Antigen unknown. Trimming removed 3 bases at V and 2 bases at J, with 13 bases between. The CDR3 extends over 14 amino acids. Germline CDR1 DFQATT, CDR2 SNEGSKA (reference sequence). The data are from a study of neurological immune-mediated disorders. Notes on the study in general: There were no CDR3 amino acid sequences shared by expanded clones across subjects, a result suggesting private repertoires in all groups.

Via MiXCR, TCRdb re-called the 5' RACE reads, giving one row per CDR3 protein. The table records tens of thousands of distinct CDR3 sequences, over 10% of them present only once. The time point is: technical triplicate 1. The sorted libraries started from some 970,000 CD4+ or CD8+ T cells. The sample comprised CD4+ T cells from blood. This TCR was sampled from a female donor with HTLV-1-associated myelopathy (HAM/TSP). The V and J genes are TRBV20-1 and TRBJ2-5; a weak D match, TRBD2 (6 bases). The CDR3 loop is CSASRLGEQETQYF. The CDR3, as DNA: TGCAGTGCTAGTAGACTAGGGGAGCAAGAGACCCAGTACTTC.